This T cell receptor (beta chain) was profiled in a study of cytomegalovirus exposure and HLA in healthy donors. As for the study in general: Among the roughly 370 genotyped donors, more than 70% were placed in the Caucasian-associated ancestry cluster. Study outcomes and limitations: According to a later analysis, most TCR beta chains associated with CMV appeared HLA-restricted. Some V segments could not be told apart, so they were left out, TRBV6-2 and TRBV6-3 among them. Researchers had no immune exposure information except CMV serostatus available.

PCR involved 60 Vbeta and 13 Jbeta primers. The protocol was immunoSEQ multiplex PCR, while the TCRdb copy is restricted to in-frame clones and leaves out a portion. The table records about 140,000 clones, around three quarters of them present only once. Germline values: CDR1 SEHNR, CDR2 FQNEAQ (reference sequence). V gave up 5 bases and J gave up 9 bases, with 20 bases separating them. The length of the CDR3 is 15 residues. A remark on this clone: Antigen specificity is unknown.

The chain links TRBV7-9 to TRBJ2-1, with D maybe TRBD2 (6 bases). This TCR came from a man aged 18 to 35 in good health and CMV-seronegative. Sequencing was performed on PBMCs. CDR3 loop: CASSPPSEGWGEQFF. As DNA, the CDR3 is TGTGCCAGCAGCCCCCCCTCGGAGGGATGGGGTGAGCAGTTCTTC.